The present T cell receptor (beta chain) was sequenced within a study of blood T cells in healthy people across ages. Primed by a sample-barcoded 5' primer and a J-beta primer mix, a second PCR proceeded for 7 to 11 cycles. One entry per CDR3 protein, called by TCRdb with MiXCR from the 5' RACE reads. Among approximately 800,000 distinct CDR3 sequences listed, approximately 67% were seen once. Study findings and constraints: As age increased, TCR beta diversity per million T cells fell in a roughly linear fashion.

With 3 bases clipped from V and 4 bases from J, the junction kept 5 bases outside the gene matches. The CDR3 runs to 17 residues. Germline-derived CDR1 and CDR2 are SGHTA and FQGNSA. This clonotype came up a few times. Its specificity is not known. The specimen sequenced was blood. The TCR was taken from a man aged 25-45 years in good health. This sequence joins TRBV7-2 and TRBJ2-1, with TRBD2 matching over 14 bases. CDR3 sequence: CASSFRLAGGSYNEQFF. The CDR3 region has the DNA TGTGCCAGCAGCTTCCGACTAGCGGGGGGGTCATACAATGAGCAGTTCTTC.